This T cell receptor (beta chain) was recovered during a study of somatic mutations in cytotoxic T cells in rheumatoid arthritis. Libraries were prepared by immunoSEQ multiplex PCR; TCRdb keeps only in-frame clonotypes and omits some of them. The repertoire consists of about 4,100 clones, with 80% to 90% occurring once and the leading ten covering roughly 29%. On this clone: Relative to the germline gene, one junction end is altered; a read error may explain this.

Germline V gene data show CDR1 as MGHRA and CDR2 as YSYEKL. This CDR3 has 15 residues. Sample: CD8+ T cells sorted from blood. The V gene is TRBV4-1, the J gene TRBJ2-3; TRBD1 might be the D (6 bases). The clonotype originates from a woman between 65 and 79 years old with rheumatoid arthritis. The CDR3 spells CASSEEFQGLGTQYF. CDR3 nucleotides: TGCGCCAGCAGCGAAGAATTTCAGGGGCTGGGTACGCAGTATTTT.